This TCR beta chain was retrieved from a study of blood T cell repertoires in COVID-19. At the level of the study: Nucleic acid was either cDNA or gDNA, and it came from T cells, B-cell-depleted T cells, or PBMCs.

In the original workflow: The assay estimated nucleated cells by amplifying reference gene primers. The protocol was immunoSEQ multiplex PCR, while the TCRdb copy is restricted to in-frame clones and leaves out a portion. V, J and clone size were drawn from that table, and D and trimming were deduced from the DNA. The table records about 71,000 clones, about nine tenths of them present only once. The table lists this clone with a few counts. Sequencing used peripheral blood. The clonotype comes from a man aged 25 to 40 with acute or convalescent COVID-19.

As DNA, the CDR3 is TGCAGCGTTCGTGCCCCCGGGACAGCAAATGAAAAACTGTTTTTT. Protein sequence: CSVRAPGTANEKLFF. The chain combines TRBV29-1 with TRBJ1-4, with 7 bases aligning to TRBD1. The V segment lost 5 bases and the J segment 5 bases; nucleotides outside the gene matches: 11. This CDR3 comprises 15 residues. The germline gives CDR1 SQVTM, CDR2 ANQGSEA.